A single sample is the source of the 4 T cell receptor beta chains below, sequenced in a study of CD8 T cells in Susac syndrome. The RNA input was 0.5 to 1 ug, and it was reverse transcribed with random hexamers. TCRdb ran MiXCR on the immunoSEQ multiplex PCR reads and lists one entry per CDR3 protein. The sample comprises about 210,000 distinct CDR3 sequences, 90% to 95% of which are singletons, and about 0.094% rests with the top ten. Sample: CD4+ T cells from PBMCs. The receptors come from a human donor in good health.

V is TRBV20-1 and J is TRBJ2-1; D is undetermined. V was shortened by 4 bases and J by 3 bases, with 13 bases between the two germline ends. Germline V lookup: CDR1 DFQATT, CDR2 SNEGSKA (reference sequence). The CDR3 extends over 14 amino acids. The CDR3 spells CSAKSSPHYNEQFF. The CDR3 DNA reads as TGCAGTGCTAAGTCCTCCCCCCACTACAATGAGCAGTTCTTC.

The chain employs TRBV3-1 and TRBJ2-3, with D possibly TRBD1 on 5 matching bases. Germline CDR1 reads LGHDT; CDR2 reads YNNKEL (reference sequence). The germline V and J ends were trimmed by 0 bases and 6 bases, with 7 bases remaining between them. CDR3 length: 13 residues. CDR3 region: CASSQDQGDTQYF. The CDR3 DNA reads as TGTGCCAGCAGCCAAGATCAGGGCGATACGCAGTATTTT.

The CDR3 is CASSEALGIQETQYF. The CDR3, as DNA: TGTGCCAGCAGTGAAGCATTAGGGATCCAAGAGACCCAGTACTTC. The chain employs TRBV25-1 and TRBJ2-5; the D is unclear. Per the germline V gene, CDR1 is MGHDK and CDR2 is SYGVNS. CDR3 length: 15 residues. The V end was cut by 2 bases, the J end by 1 base, with 11 bases between.

The chain has TRBV4-3 and TRBJ2-7; D is uncertain. Deletions cut 1 base from V and 6 bases from J, with 10 bases between. CDR3 size: 13 residues. Per germline, CDR1 LGHNA and CDR2 YSLEER. CDR3 loop: CASSQALQGEQYF. The CDR3, as DNA: TGCGCCAGCAGCCAAGCCCTGCAAGGCGAGCAGTACTTC.